These 9 T cell receptor beta chains originate from one sample sequenced in a study of T cell responses to AZD1222 COVID-19 vaccine. Sequencing was performed with immunoSEQ multiplex PCR; in TCRdb, only in-frame clones are kept and a portion is missing. The data show 150,000 or so clones, 75% to 95% seen once. Here the sequenced sample was peripheral blood, taken on day 0 of MenACWY control vaccination. Receptors were obtained from an adult in good health.

This rearrangement joins TRBV24-1 to TRBJ2-3, with no clear D. V shed 5 bases and J shed 1 base, with 15 bases lying between them. The CDR3 has 16 amino acids. Germline CDR1 KGHDR, CDR2 SFDVKD. CDR3: CATSAPSGLRTDTQYF. In DNA, the CDR3 is TGTGCCACCAGTGCCCCTTCGGGCCTTCGCACAGATACGCAGTATTTT.

This clone was observed once. This chain links TRBV7-9 with TRBJ2-7, with D maybe TRBD1 (5 bases). Trimming cost V 4 bases and J 5 bases, with 18 bases left between them. There are 15 residues in the CDR3. Germline V gene lookup returns CDR1 SEHNR and CDR2 FQNEAQ (reference sequence). CDR3: CASSSLDNMVNEQYF. CDR3 nucleotides: TGTGCCAGCAGCTCCCTGGACAATATGGTCAACGAGCAGTACTTC.

V and J are TRBV4-2 and TRBJ1-4, with TRBD1 identical over 11 bases. Germline V CDR1 and CDR2: LGHNA, YNFKEQ. Trimming took 0 bases from V and 8 from J; bases not matched to a gene: 5. The CDR3 is 16 amino acids. The CDR3 bases are TGTGCCAGCAGCCAAGATCAGGGGACAGGGGGAGAAAAACTGTTTTTT. The encoded protein is CASSQDQGTGGEKLFF.

This clone was observed a handful of times. The V and J genes are TRBV14 and TRBJ2-7; D tentatively reads TRBD1 or TRBD2 (5 bases each). V lost 1 base, J lost 6 bases, and 13 bases lay in between. The CDR3 contains 14 residues. Per germline, CDR1 SGHDN and CDR2 FVKESK. CDR3: CASSQAQGVGEQYF. The CDR3, as DNA: TGTGCCAGCAGCCAAGCCCAGGGAGTAGGCGAGCAGTACTTC.

V is TRBV11-2 and J is TRBJ1-4; TRBD1 might be the D (5 bases). The germline V and J ends were trimmed by 4 bases and 4 bases, with 16 bases remaining between them. The CDR3 runs to 16 residues. Looked up from germline, CDR1 is SGHAT and CDR2 is FQNNGV. The CDR3 coding sequence is TGTGCCAGCAGCTACGGGACGCGGGGAAGTAATGAAAAACTGTTTTTT. It codes for CASSYGTRGSNEKLFF. The full variable domain, rest sourced from reference TRBV11-2 and TRBJ1-4, is EAGVAQSPRYKIIEKRQSVAFWCNPISGHATLYWYQQILGQGPKLLIQFQNNGVVDDSQLPKDRFSAERLKGVDSTLKIQPAKLEDSAVYLCASSYGTRGSNEKLFFGSGTQLSVL.

The V gene is TRBV6-5, the J gene TRBJ1-4; weak D call: TRBD1 (6 bases). Trimming removed 6 bases at V and 17 bases at J, with 19 bases between. The CDR3 is 12 amino acids. Per the germline V gene, CDR1 is MNHEY and CDR2 is SVGAGI. The CDR3 region is CASRTGRGLEFF. The CDR3 region has the DNA TGTGCCAGCAGAACTGGACGGGGGCTGGAATTTTTT.

The chain combines TRBV30 with TRBJ2-7; 9 bases are shared with TRBD1. CDR3 length: 15 amino acids. With V trimmed by 2 bases and J by 1 base, 6 bases remained unmatched. Per germline, CDR1 GTSNPN and CDR2 SVGIG (reference sequence). The CDR3 region is CAWSTRTGESYEQYF. In nucleotides, the CDR3 is TGTGCCTGGAGTACAAGGACAGGGGAGTCCTACGAGCAGTACTTC.

The CDR3 sequence is CASRFRDGTIYF. The CDR3 coding sequence is TGCGCCAGCAGATTCAGGGATGGCACCATATATTTT. The V and J genes are TRBV5-1 and TRBJ1-3; D possibly corresponds to TRBD1 (5 bases). The CDR3 is 12 residues long. Looked up from germline, CDR1 is SGHRS and CDR2 is YFSETQ. V was cut by 5 bases and J by 9 bases, with 12 bases left in between.

This clone was detected a few times. The genes are TRBV29-1 and TRBJ1-2, with D perhaps matching TRBD1 (6 bases). CDR1 and CDR2 (germline): SQVTM, ANQGSEA. There are 16 residues in the CDR3. The V end lost 3 bases, the J end lost 8 bases, and 25 bases lay between the germline ends. CDR3 in DNA: TGCAGCGTTGAGCTAACCAGGAGCGGGGGGCTAGAAGGCTACACCTTC. Protein sequence: CSVELTRSGGLEGYTF.